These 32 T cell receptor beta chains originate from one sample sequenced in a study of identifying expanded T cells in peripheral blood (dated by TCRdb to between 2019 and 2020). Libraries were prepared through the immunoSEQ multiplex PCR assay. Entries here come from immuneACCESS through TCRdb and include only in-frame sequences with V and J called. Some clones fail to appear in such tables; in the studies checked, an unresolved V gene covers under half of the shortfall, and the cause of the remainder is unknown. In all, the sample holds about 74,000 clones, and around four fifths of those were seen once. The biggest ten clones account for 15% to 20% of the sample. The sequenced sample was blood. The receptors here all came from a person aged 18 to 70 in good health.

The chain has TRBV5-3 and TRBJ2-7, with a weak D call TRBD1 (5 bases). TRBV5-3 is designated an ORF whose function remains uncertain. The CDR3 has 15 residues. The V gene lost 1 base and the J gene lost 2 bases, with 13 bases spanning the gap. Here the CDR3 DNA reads TGTGCCAGAAGCTTGCGACAGCCGTCTGCCTACGAGCAGTACTTC. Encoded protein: CARSLRQPSAYEQYF.

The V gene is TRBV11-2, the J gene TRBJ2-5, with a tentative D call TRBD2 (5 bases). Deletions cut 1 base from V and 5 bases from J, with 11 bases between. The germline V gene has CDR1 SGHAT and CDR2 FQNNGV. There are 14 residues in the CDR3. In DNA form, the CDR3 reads TGTGCCAGCAGCTTAGGCTCAAGAGGGGAGACCCAGTACTTC. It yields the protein CASSLGSRGETQYF.

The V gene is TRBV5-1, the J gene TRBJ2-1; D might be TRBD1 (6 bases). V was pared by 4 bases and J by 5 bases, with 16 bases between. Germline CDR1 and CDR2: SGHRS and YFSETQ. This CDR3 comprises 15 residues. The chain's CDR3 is CASSRTGLGDNEQFF. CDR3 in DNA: TGCGCCAGCAGCCGAACAGGGTTGGGGGACAATGAGCAGTTCTTC. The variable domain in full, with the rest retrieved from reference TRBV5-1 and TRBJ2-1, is KAGVTQTPRYLIKTRGQQVTLSCSPISGHRSVSWYQQTPGQGLQFLFEYFSETQRNKGNFPGRFSGRQFSNSRSEMNVSTLELGDSALYLCASSRTGLGDNEQFFGPGTRLTVL.

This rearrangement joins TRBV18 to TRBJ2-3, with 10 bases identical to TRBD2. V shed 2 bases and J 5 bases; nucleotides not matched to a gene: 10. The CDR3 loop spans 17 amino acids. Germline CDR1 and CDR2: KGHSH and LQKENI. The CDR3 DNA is TGTGCCAGCTCACCAAGGGCTAGCGGGAGTGTGGGAGATACGCAGTATTTT. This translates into CASSPRASGSVGDTQYF.

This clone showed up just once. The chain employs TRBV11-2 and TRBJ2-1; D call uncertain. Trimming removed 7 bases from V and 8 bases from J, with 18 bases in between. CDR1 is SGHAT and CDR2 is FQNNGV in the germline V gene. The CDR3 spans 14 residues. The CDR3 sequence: CASTPKEIMDEQFF. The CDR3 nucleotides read TGTGCCAGCACCCCGAAAGAGATCATGGATGAGCAGTTCTTC.

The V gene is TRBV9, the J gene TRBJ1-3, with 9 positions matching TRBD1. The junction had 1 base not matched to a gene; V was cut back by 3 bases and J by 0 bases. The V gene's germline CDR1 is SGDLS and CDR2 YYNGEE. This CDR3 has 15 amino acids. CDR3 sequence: CASSGTGDSGNTIYF. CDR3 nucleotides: TGTGCCAGCAGCGGGACAGGGGACTCTGGAAACACCATATATTTT. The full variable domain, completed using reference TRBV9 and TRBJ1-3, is DSGVTQTPKHLITATGQRVTLRCSPRSGDLSVYWYQQSLDQGLQFLIQYYNGEERAKGNILERFSAQQFPDLHSELNLSSLELGDSALYFCASSGTGDSGNTIYFGEGSWLTVV.

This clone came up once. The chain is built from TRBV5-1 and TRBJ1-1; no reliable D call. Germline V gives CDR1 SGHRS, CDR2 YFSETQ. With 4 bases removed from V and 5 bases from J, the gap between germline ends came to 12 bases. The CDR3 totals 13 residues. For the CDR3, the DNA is TGCGCCAGCAGCCTCGATCGAGGTACTGAAGCTTTCTTT. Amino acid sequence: CASSLDRGTEAFF.

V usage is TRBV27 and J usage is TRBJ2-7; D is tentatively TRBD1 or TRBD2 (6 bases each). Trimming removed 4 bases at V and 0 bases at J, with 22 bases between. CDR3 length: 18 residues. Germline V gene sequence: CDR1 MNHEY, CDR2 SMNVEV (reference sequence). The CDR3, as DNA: TGTGCCAGCAGTTATAGACTTTTCGGGGGACAATTCTCCTACGAGCAGTACTTC. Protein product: CASSYRLFGGQFSYEQYF.

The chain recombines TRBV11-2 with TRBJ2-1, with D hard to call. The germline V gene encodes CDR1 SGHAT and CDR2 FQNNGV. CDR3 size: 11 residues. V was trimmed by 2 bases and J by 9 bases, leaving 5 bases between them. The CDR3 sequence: CASSLLGEQFF. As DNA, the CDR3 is TGTGCCAGCAGCTTATTGGGTGAGCAGTTCTTC.

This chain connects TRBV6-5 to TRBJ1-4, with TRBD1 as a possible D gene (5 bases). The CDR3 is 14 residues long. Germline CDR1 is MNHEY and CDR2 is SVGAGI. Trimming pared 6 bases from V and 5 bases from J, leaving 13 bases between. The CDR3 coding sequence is TGTGCCAGCAGCGCGGGGCCACGGAATGAAAAACTGTTTTTT. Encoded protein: CASSAGPRNEKLFF.

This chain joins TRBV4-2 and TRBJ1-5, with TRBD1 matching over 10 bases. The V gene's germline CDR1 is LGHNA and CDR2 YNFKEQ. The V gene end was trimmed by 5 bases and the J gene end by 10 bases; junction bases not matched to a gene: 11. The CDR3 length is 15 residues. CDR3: CASSLVIGTGEPQHF. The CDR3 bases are TGTGCCAGCAGCTTAGTGATTGGGACAGGGGAACCCCAGCATTTT.

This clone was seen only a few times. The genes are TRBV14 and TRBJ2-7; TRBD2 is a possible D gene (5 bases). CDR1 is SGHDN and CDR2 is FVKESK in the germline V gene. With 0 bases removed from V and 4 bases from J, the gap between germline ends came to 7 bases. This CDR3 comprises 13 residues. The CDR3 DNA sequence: TGTGCCAGCAGCCAAGATTGGGAGTACGAGCAGTACTTC. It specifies CASSQDWEYEQYF.

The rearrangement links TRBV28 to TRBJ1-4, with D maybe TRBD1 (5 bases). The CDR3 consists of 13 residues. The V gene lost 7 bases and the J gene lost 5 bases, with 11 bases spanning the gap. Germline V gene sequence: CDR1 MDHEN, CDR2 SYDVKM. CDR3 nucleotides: TGTGCCAGCACTGGGCCAGGGAATGAAAAACTGTTTTTT. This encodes CASTGPGNEKLFF.

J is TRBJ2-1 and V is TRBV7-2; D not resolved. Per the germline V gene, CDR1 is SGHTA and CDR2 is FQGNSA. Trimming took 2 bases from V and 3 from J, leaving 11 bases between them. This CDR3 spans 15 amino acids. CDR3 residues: CASSLLGFLYNEQFF. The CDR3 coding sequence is TGTGCCAGCAGCTTATTGGGCTTCCTCTACAATGAGCAGTTCTTC.

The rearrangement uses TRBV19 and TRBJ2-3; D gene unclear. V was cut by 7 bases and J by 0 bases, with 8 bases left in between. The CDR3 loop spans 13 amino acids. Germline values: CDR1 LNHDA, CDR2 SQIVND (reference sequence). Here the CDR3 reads CASKVPSTDTQYF. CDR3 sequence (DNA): TGTGCCAGTAAGGTTCCTAGCACAGATACGCAGTATTTT.

CDR3 sequence: CASSLSMYEQYF. As DNA, the CDR3 is TGTGCCAGCAGCTTAAGCATGTACGAGCAGTACTTC. This chain connects TRBV11-1 to TRBJ2-7; D ambiguous. In germline, CDR1 is SGHAT, CDR2 FQDESV (reference sequence). Trimming removed 2 bases from V and 4 bases from J, with 6 bases in between. This CDR3 has 12 amino acids.

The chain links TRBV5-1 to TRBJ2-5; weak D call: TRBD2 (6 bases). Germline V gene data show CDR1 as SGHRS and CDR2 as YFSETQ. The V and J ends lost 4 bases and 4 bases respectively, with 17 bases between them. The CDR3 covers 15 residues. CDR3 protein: CASSPFGGLRETQYF. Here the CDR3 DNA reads TGCGCCAGCAGCCCATTCGGGGGTTTGCGAGAGACCCAGTACTTC.

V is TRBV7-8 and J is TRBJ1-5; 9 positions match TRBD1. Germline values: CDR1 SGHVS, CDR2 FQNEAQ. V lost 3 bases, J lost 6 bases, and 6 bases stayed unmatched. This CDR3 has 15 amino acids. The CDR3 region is CASSFGTGHSQPQHF. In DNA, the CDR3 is TGTGCCAGCAGCTTCGGGACAGGGCATAGTCAGCCCCAGCATTTT.

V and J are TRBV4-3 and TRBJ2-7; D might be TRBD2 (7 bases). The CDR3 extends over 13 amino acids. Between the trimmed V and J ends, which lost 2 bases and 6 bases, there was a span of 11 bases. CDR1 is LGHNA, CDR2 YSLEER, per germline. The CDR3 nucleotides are TGCGCCAGCAGCCAAAGGGGGGGCCGCGAGCAGTACTTC. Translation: CASSQRGGREQYF.

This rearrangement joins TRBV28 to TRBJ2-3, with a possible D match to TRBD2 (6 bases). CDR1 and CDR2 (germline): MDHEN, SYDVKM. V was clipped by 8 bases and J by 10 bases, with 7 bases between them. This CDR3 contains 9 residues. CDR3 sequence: CASGGAQYF. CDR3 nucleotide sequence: TGTGCCAGCGGCGGGGCGCAGTATTTT.

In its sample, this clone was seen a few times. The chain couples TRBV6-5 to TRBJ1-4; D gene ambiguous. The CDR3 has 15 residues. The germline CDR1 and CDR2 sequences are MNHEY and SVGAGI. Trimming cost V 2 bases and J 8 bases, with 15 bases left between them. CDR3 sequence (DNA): TGTGCCAGCAGTTACAGCGGGGTATCAAGCGAAAAACTGTTTTTT. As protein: CASSYSGVSSEKLFF.

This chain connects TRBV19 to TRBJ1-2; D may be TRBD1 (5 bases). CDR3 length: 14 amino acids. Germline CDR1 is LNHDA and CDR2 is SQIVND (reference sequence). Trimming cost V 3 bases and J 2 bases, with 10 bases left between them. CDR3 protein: CASSITRDNYGYTF. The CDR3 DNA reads TGTGCCAGTAGTATCACCCGGGACAACTATGGCTACACCTTC.

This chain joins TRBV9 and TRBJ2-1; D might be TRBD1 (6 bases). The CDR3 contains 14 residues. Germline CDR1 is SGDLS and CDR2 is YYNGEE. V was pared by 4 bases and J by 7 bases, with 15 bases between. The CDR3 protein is CASSLGYRVNEQFF. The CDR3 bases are TGTGCCAGCAGCTTGGGGTACAGGGTGAATGAGCAGTTCTTC.

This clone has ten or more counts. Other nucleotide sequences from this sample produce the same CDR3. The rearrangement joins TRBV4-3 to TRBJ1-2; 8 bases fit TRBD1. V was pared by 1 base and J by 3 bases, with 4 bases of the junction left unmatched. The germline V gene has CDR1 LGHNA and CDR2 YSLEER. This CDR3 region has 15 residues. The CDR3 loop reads CASSQALQGDYGYTF. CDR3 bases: TGCGCCAGCAGCCAAGCCCTACAGGGGGACTATGGCTACACCTTC.

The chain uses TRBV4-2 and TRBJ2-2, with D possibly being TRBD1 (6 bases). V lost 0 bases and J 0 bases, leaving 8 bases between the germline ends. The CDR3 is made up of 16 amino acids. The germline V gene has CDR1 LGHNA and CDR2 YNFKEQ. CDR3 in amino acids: CASSQDWDTNTGELFF. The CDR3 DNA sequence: TGTGCCAGCAGCCAAGATTGGGACACGAACACCGGGGAGCTGTTTTTT.

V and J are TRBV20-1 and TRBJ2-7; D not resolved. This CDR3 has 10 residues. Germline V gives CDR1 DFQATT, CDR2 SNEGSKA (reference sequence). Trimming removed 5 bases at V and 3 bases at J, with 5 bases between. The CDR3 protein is CSAVDYEQYF. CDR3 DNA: TGCAGTGCTGTGGACTACGAGCAGTACTTC.

DNA for the CDR3: TGTGCCAGCAGCTTACGGGAGGAGCGTTCCTACGAGCAGTACTTC. Amino acid sequence: CASSLREERSYEQYF. J is TRBJ2-7 and V is TRBV7-8, with 7 bases matching TRBD2. The CDR3 spans 15 residues. Germline trimming cut 2 bases from V and 1 base from J; bases unmatched to any gene: 5. Germline lookup yields CDR1 SGHVS and CDR2 FQNEAQ.

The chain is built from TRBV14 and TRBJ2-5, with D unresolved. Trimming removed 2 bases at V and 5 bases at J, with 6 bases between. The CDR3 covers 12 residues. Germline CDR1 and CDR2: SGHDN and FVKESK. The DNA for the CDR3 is TGTGCCAGCAGCCAACTCCATGAGACCCAGTACTTC. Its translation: CASSQLHETQYF.

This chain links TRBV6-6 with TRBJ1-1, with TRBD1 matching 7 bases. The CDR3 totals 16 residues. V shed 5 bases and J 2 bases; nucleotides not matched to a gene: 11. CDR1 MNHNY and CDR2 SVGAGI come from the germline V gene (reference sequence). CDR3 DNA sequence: TGTGCCAGCAGTCTGGGGACAGTTTTCCGTAACACTGAAGCTTTCTTT. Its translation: CASSLGTVFRNTEAFF.

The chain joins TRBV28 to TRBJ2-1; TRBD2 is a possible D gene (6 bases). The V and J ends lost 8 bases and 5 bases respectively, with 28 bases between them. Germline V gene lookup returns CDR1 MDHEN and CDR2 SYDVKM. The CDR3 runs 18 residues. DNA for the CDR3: TGTGCCAGCCCAGTCCCCCGGAGGGGACCACCGAACCACAATGAGCAGTTCTTC. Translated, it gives CASPVPRRGPPNHNEQFF.

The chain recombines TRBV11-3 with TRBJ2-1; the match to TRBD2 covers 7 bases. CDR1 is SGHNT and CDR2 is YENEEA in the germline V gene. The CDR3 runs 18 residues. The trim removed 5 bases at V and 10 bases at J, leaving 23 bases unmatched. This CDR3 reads CASSREVGGLTAGEEQFF. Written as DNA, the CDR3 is TGTGCCAGCAGCCGGGAGGTAGGAGGCTTGACCGCCGGCGAGGAGCAGTTCTTC.

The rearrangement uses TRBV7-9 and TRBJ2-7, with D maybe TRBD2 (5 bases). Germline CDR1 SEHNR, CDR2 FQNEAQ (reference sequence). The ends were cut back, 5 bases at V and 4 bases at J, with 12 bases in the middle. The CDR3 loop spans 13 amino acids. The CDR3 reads CASSPWTGYEQYF. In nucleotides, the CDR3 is TGTGCCAGCAGCCCATGGACGGGGTACGAGCAGTACTTC.